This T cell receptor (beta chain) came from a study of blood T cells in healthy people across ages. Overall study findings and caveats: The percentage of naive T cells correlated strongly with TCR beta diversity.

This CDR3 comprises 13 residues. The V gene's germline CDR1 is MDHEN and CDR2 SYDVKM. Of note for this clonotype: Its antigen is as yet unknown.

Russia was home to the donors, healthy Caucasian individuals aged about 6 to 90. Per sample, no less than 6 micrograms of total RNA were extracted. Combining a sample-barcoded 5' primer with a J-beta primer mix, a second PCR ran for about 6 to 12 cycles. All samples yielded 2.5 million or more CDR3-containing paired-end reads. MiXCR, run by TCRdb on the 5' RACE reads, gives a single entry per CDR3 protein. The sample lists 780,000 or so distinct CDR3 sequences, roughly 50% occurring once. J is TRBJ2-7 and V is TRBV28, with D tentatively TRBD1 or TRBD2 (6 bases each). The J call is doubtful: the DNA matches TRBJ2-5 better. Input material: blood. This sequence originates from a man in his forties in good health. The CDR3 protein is CASSSRGPETQYF. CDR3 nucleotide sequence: TGTGCCAGCAGTTCCCGGGGGCCAGAGACCCAGTACTTC.